These 20 T cell receptor beta chains were all obtained from the same sample, sequenced in a study of cytomegalovirus exposure and HLA in healthy donors. Primers included in the PCR were 60 Vbeta and 13 Jbeta primers. Clones were read by immunoSEQ multiplex PCR, and TCRdb kept only the in-frame ones, dropping some. The table shows some 35,000 clones, with about 53% occurring only once. The sequenced material came from PBMCs. These receptors were collected from a woman aged 40 to 55 in good health and CMV-seropositive.

This chain joins TRBV4-1 and TRBJ2-3, with D possibly matching TRBD2 (7 bases). Germline assignment: CDR1 MGHRA and CDR2 YSYEKL. The V end lost 1 base, the J end lost 3 bases, and 11 bases lay between the germline ends. This CDR3 has 15 amino acids. The chain's CDR3 is CASSQGRGATDTQYF. In DNA, the CDR3 is TGCGCCAGCAGCCAAGGCCGGGGGGCTACAGATACGCAGTATTTT.

This chain joins TRBV2 and TRBJ1-4; TRBD1 might be the D (6 bases). Per the germline V gene, CDR1 is SNHLY and CDR2 is FYNNEI. Trimming shortened V by 6 bases and J by 0 bases, and 11 bases separated the two germline ends. This CDR3 has 15 residues. This CDR3 reads CASRRTASTNEKLFF. The CDR3 DNA is TGTGCCAGCAGGAGGACAGCTTCAACTAATGAAAAACTGTTTTTT.

The V and J genes are TRBV7-9 and TRBJ1-6, with D perhaps TRBD1 (6 bases). Germline loops: CDR1 SEHNR, CDR2 FQNEAQ (reference sequence). V lost 1 base to trimming and J lost 11 bases, with 12 bases between them. The CDR3 is 14 amino acids. This CDR3 reads CASSLGGQGTPLHF. The CDR3 DNA sequence: TGTGCCAGCAGCTTAGGAGGGCAGGGGACACCCCTCCACTTT.

J is TRBJ2-1 and V is TRBV28; TRBD2 matches at 8 bases. Germline CDR1 is MDHEN and CDR2 is SYDVKM. The CDR3 has 16 amino acids. V lost 3 bases, J lost 8 bases, and 12 bases stayed unmatched. Here the CDR3 DNA reads TGTGCCAGCAGTTTTTCCCCCCCGGGGGGGCCCTATGAGCAGTTCTTC. Translating it yields CASSFSPPGGPYEQFF.

This chain uses TRBV18 with TRBJ2-5; no clear D. The V gene lost 0 bases and the J gene lost 5 bases, with 10 bases spanning the gap. Germline V gene lookup returns CDR1 KGHSH and CDR2 LQKENI. CDR3 length equals 14 residues. The CDR3: CASSPPPGRETQYF. In DNA, the CDR3 is TGTGCCAGCTCACCACCGCCAGGTCGGGAGACCCAGTACTTC.

V usage is TRBV5-1 and J usage is TRBJ2-7, with 7 bases that match TRBD2. The CDR3 runs 13 residues. In germline, CDR1 is SGHRS, CDR2 YFSETQ. V lost 2 bases and J lost 6; bases outside the gene matches: 5. DNA for the CDR3: TGCGCCAGCAGCTTTTTCGGCGGGGGCGAGCAGTACTTC. As protein: CASSFFGGGEQYF.

This rearrangement joins TRBV23-1 to TRBJ2-7; 8 nucleotides align to TRBD2. TRBV23-1 is placed among ORFs of uncertain function. V lost 3 bases, J lost 3 bases, and 7 bases stayed unmatched. CDR3 length: 15 residues. The CDR3 is CASSHQTSEIYEQYF. DNA of the CDR3: TGCGCCAGCAGTCACCAGACTAGCGAGATCTACGAGCAGTACTTC.

The chain carries TRBV5-6 and TRBJ2-2, with D possibly TRBD2 on 7 matching bases. Trimming left V 4 bases short and J 4 bases short, with 14 bases between. This CDR3 comprises 15 residues. CDR1 is SGHDT, CDR2 YYEEEE, per germline. CDR3 in DNA: TGTGCCAGCAGCCCCATGGGAGGGGGCACCGGGGAGCTGTTTTTT. Translated, it gives CASSPMGGGTGELFF.

CDR3 amino acids: CASSDGEQGGQPQHF. In DNA form, the CDR3 reads TGTGCCAGCAGTGACGGGGAACAGGGGGGTCAGCCCCAGCATTTT. The chain couples TRBV6-1 to TRBJ1-5; 8 bases agree with TRBD1. This CDR3 contains 15 residues. Germline CDR1 MNHNS, CDR2 SASEGT. J lost 6 bases, V lost 3 bases, and 7 bases had no gene match.

The chain carries TRBV2 and TRBJ1-2; D is unresolved. Germline V gene lookup returns CDR1 SNHLY and CDR2 FYNNEI. The CDR3 extends over 14 amino acids. Deletions cut 3 bases from V and 3 bases from J, with 11 bases between. CDR3 nucleotides: TGTGCCAGCAGTGAGAGGAGGGCGGACTATGGCTACACCTTC. Translated: CASSERRADYGYTF. Complete variable domain (other parts from reference TRBV2 and TRBJ1-2): EPEVTQTPSHQVTQMGQEVILRCVPISNHLYFYWYRQILGQKVEFLVSFYNNEISEKSEIFDDQFSVERPDGSNFTLKIRSTKLEDSAMYFCASSERRADYGYTFGSGTRLTVV.

For this clone: One junction end disagrees with the germline gene, perhaps due to a read error. V usage is TRBV7-9 and J usage is TRBJ2-5; 9 bases are shared with TRBD2. The CDR3 has 17 amino acids. Germline lookup yields CDR1 SEHNR and CDR2 FQNEAQ (reference sequence). The CDR3 DNA is TGTGCCAGCAGCCACGGGACCGCTAGCGGGGTCCAAGGGACCCAGTACTTC. This codes for CASSHGTASGVQGTQYF.

V gene TRBV4-3 combines with J gene TRBJ1-2, with 8 bases that match TRBD1. This CDR3 is 14 amino acids long. Germline loops: CDR1 LGHNA, CDR2 YSLEER. Trimming took 1 base from V and 7 from J; bases not matched to a gene: 5. CDR3 protein: CASSQASGGGGYTF. The CDR3 bases are TGCGCCAGCAGCCAAGCATCAGGGGGCGGTGGCTACACCTTC.

This chain uses TRBV5-6 with TRBJ2-7; 7 nucleotides line up with TRBD1. V was pared by 3 bases and J by 0 bases, with 3 bases of the junction left unmatched. CDR3 length: 14 amino acids. Germline loops: CDR1 SGHDT, CDR2 YYEEEE. The CDR3 DNA reads as TGTGCCAGCAGCTACAGGGGAGTCTCCTACGAGCAGTACTTC. Translating gives CASSYRGVSYEQYF.

V and J are TRBV7-3 and TRBJ2-2; D is perhaps TRBD1 (5 bases). The CDR3 sequence is 14 residues long. Germline CDR1 SGHTA, CDR2 FQGTGA. Trimming took off 5 bases at V and 1 base at J, with 8 bases between the two ends. CDR3: CASSRDRNTGELFF. In nucleotides, the CDR3 is TGTGCCAGCAGCCGAGACAGGAACACCGGGGAGCTGTTTTTT.

J is TRBJ2-1 and V is TRBV2, with 7 bases identical to TRBD1. Germline-derived CDR1 and CDR2 are SNHLY and FYNNEI. The CDR3 loop spans 14 amino acids. The junction had 10 bases not matched to a gene; V was cut back by 5 bases and J by 9 bases. CDR3 protein: CASSTDRNEGEQFF. DNA for the CDR3: TGTGCCAGCAGTACGGACAGGAACGAAGGTGAGCAGTTCTTC.

This clone was seen once. The chain carries TRBV19 and TRBJ1-5, with D possibly matching TRBD1 (6 bases). With 5 bases removed from V and 5 bases from J, the gap between germline ends came to 10 bases. Germline CDR1 is LNHDA and CDR2 is SQIVND (reference sequence). This CDR3 spans 13 amino acids. CDR3 loop: CASSEQGDQPQHF. For the CDR3, the DNA is TGTGCCAGTAGTGAACAGGGAGATCAGCCCCAGCATTTT.

This clone was seen more than once but under ten times. The chain is built from TRBV13 and TRBJ1-3; no definite D call. V lost 5 bases, J lost 4 bases, and 15 bases lay in between. The germline V gene has CDR1 PRHDT and CDR2 FYEKMQ (reference sequence). This CDR3 contains 15 residues. In nucleotides, the CDR3 is TGTGCCAGCAGCGGGTTTCGGGTTGCAGGAAACACCATATATTTT. Its protein is CASSGFRVAGNTIYF. Supplemented by reference TRBV13 and TRBJ1-3, the full variable domain reads AAGVIQSPRHLIKEKRETATLKCYPIPRHDTVYWYQQGPGQDPQFLISFYEKMQSDKGSIPDRFSAQQFSDYHSELNMSSLELGDSALYFCASSGFRVAGNTIYFGEGSWLTVV.

This clone was counted only a few times. The rearrangement uses TRBV11-2 and TRBJ2-2, with 11 positions matching TRBD2. The CDR3 runs to 16 residues. J lost 2 bases, V lost 8 bases, and 7 bases had no gene match. The germline CDR1 and CDR2 sequences are SGHAT and FQNNGV. In DNA, the CDR3 is TGTGCCAGCCCCGGGCTAGCGGGAGGAAACACCGGGGAGCTGTTTTTT. Translation: CASPGLAGGNTGELFF.

The V call is TRBV28, the J call TRBJ1-5, with 10 positions matching TRBD1. Looked up from germline, CDR1 is MDHEN and CDR2 is SYDVKM. The length of the CDR3 is 14 residues. V lost 1 base and J lost 11; bases outside the gene matches: 5. The DNA of the CDR3 is TGTGCCAGCAGTTTATCCGGGGGGACAGGGGCCCAGCATTTT. Translated, it gives CASSLSGGTGAQHF.

This clone was observed a single time. This chain uses TRBV4-1 with TRBJ2-3; a possible D gene is TRBD2 (6 bases). Trimming stripped 1 base from V and 1 base from J, with 12 bases between. CDR3 length: 16 amino acids. Germline CDR1 reads MGHRA; CDR2 reads YSYEKL. CDR3 nucleotide sequence: TGCGCCAGCAGCCAAGGCGGGGCCGAAGGCACAGATACGCAGTATTTT. It is translated as CASSQGGAEGTDTQYF.